Below are 32 T cell receptor beta chains sequenced from a single sample in a study of control samples from healthy donors and cancer patients (dated by TCRdb to 2019 to 2021). Libraries were constructed by the immunoSEQ multiplex PCR assay. TCRdb took over this immuneACCESS table, retaining in-frame rearrangements with V and J assigned. Such tables are incomplete; in checked studies, under half of the missing clones stem from an unresolved V gene, and the remainder is unexplained. A total of about 65,000 clones appear in this sample, about nine tenths of them only once. The ten most abundant clones make up 0.95% to 1.5% of the sample. The specimen was PBMCs. The source of these receptors is a woman aged 45-65 years with colorectal cancer.

V is TRBV18 and J is TRBJ1-1, with D tentatively TRBD1 (5 bases). The ends were cut back, 3 bases at V and 5 bases at J, with 16 bases in the middle. The CDR3 runs to 15 residues. In germline, CDR1 is KGHSH, CDR2 LQKENI. For the CDR3, the DNA is TGTGCCAGCTCACCCCTGGGAGGGGAAGGGACTGAAGCTTTCTTT. This sequence encodes CASSPLGGEGTEAFF.

V gene TRBV3-1 (or the pseudogene TRBV3-2) combines with J gene TRBJ2-3; D unclear. Germline V gene lookup returns CDR1 LGHDT and CDR2 YNNKEL (reference sequence). Trimming shortened V by 0 bases and J by 4 bases, and 2 bases separated the two germline ends. The CDR3 has 12 amino acids. CDR3 DNA sequence: TGTGCCAGCAGCCAAGAGGCAGATACGCAGTATTTT. Protein product: CASSQEADTQYF.

The V gene is TRBV7-3, the J gene TRBJ1-6; D is unresolved. From germline, CDR1 is SGHTA and CDR2 FQGTGA. CDR3 length: 14 residues. V lost 2 bases and J 9 bases, leaving 11 bases between the germline ends. In DNA, the CDR3 is TGTGCCAGCAGCTTAGACACTTACGGTTCACCCCTCCACTTT. This codes for CASSLDTYGSPLHF.

The V and J genes are TRBV30 and TRBJ1-2; 8 bases line up with TRBD1. The CDR3 sequence is 14 residues long. The trim removed 2 bases at V and 5 bases at J, leaving 7 bases unmatched. CDR1 and CDR2 (germline): GTSNPN, SVGIG (reference sequence). The CDR3: CAWSRRDRRYGYTF. CDR3 nucleotides: TGTGCCTGGAGTCGCCGGGACAGGAGGTATGGCTACACCTTC.

The V call is TRBV19, the J call TRBJ2-1; the match to TRBD2 covers 9 bases. V dropped 7 bases and J dropped 2; count of bases not matched to a gene: 6. In germline, CDR1 is LNHDA, CDR2 SQIVND (reference sequence). The CDR3 is made up of 15 amino acids. For the CDR3, the DNA is TGTGCCAGTAAGGATAGCGGGAGTGCCTACAATGAGCAGTTCTTC. Translating it yields CASKDSGSAYNEQFF.

V usage is TRBV27 and J usage is TRBJ1-2, with TRBD1 identical over 9 bases. The V gene end was trimmed by 4 bases and the J gene end by 2 bases; junction bases not matched to a gene: 11. The CDR3 contains 17 residues. Germline V gene lookup returns CDR1 MNHEY and CDR2 SMNVEV (reference sequence). The CDR3 bases are TGTGCCAGCAGTTCCCAAGCATACAGGGGGCAAAACTATGGCTACACCTTC. This codes for CASSSQAYRGQNYGYTF.

Only a few counts were recorded for this clone. CDR3 in amino acids: CASSDHRGIAYGYTF. The CDR3 DNA sequence: TGTGCCAGCAGTGACCACAGGGGGATCGCCTATGGCTACACCTTC. This chain connects TRBV25-1 to TRBJ1-2; TRBD1 matches at 8 bases. After removal of 3 bases from V and 4 bases from J, the junction contained 7 bases not matched to a gene. CDR1 and CDR2 from the germline V gene are MGHDK and SYGVNS. This CDR3 is 15 amino acids long.

The rearrangement uses TRBV7-6 and TRBJ1-3; D gene uncertain. The CDR3 consists of 13 residues. Per germline, CDR1 SGHVS and CDR2 FNYEAQ. V was trimmed by 3 bases and J by 2 bases, leaving 5 bases between them. CDR3 DNA: TGTGCCAGCAGCTTGCTCACTGGAAACACCATATATTTT. Translated, it gives CASSLLTGNTIYF.

The CDR3 spells CASSPHPVIEQFF. The CDR3, as DNA: TGTGCCAGCTCACCTCATCCGGTAATTGAGCAGTTCTTC. The gene calls are TRBV18 and TRBJ2-1; no reliable D call. CDR1 and CDR2 from the germline V gene are KGHSH and LQKENI. The ends were cut back, 3 bases at V and 9 bases at J, with 12 bases in the middle. CDR3 length: 13 amino acids.

The rearrangement uses TRBV3-1 (or the pseudogene TRBV3-2) and TRBJ2-2; D is ambiguous. V was cut by 1 base and J by 0 bases, with 24 bases left in between. The CDR3 is made up of 21 amino acids. The germline CDR1 and CDR2 sequences are LGHDT and YNNKEL (reference sequence). CDR3 in amino acids: CASSQGRLGISSGANTGELFF. CDR3 DNA: TGTGCCAGCAGCCAAGGACGGCTCGGTATTTCCAGTGGAGCGAACACCGGGGAGCTGTTTTTT.

This rearrangement joins TRBV3-1 (or the pseudogene TRBV3-2) to TRBJ1-2, with 8 bases lining up with TRBD1. Losses at the gene ends were 5 bases for V and 7 bases for J; bases not matched to a gene: 9. The CDR3 has 14 residues. Germline lookup yields CDR1 LGHDT and CDR2 YNNKEL (reference sequence). The CDR3 loop reads CASSNKDRVGGYTF. Here the CDR3 DNA reads TGTGCCAGCAGCAATAAGGACAGGGTAGGTGGCTACACCTTC.

The J gene is TRBJ2-1, the V gene TRBV5-5; maybe TRBD2 (5 bases). The CDR3 is 14 residues long. The V gene's germline CDR1 is SGHKS and CDR2 YYEKEE (reference sequence). V gave up 5 bases and J gave up 7 bases, with 16 bases separating them. The CDR3 coding sequence is TGTGCCAGCAGAGAGGACTTGCTGGGTAATGAGCAGTTCTTC. This gives the protein CASREDLLGNEQFF.

The rearrangement joins TRBV6-5 to TRBJ1-5; tentative D call: TRBD1 (6 bases). Germline CDR1 is MNHEY and CDR2 is SVGAGI. V lost 5 bases and J lost 6, with 8 bases in between. CDR3 length equals 12 residues. The CDR3: CASSTGSQPQHF. CDR3 DNA: TGTGCCAGCAGTACAGGGTCTCAGCCCCAGCATTTT.

This clone occurred a few times. The chain recombines TRBV7-3 with TRBJ2-3; no clear D gene. Per germline, CDR1 SGHTA and CDR2 FQGTGA. Trimming took off 5 bases at V and 0 bases at J, with 15 bases between the two ends. The CDR3 has 16 amino acids. CDR3 amino acids: CASSRAASPSTDTQYF. CDR3 nucleotide sequence: TGTGCCAGCAGCAGGGCGGCGAGCCCTAGCACAGATACGCAGTATTTT.

This rearrangement joins TRBV7-6 to TRBJ2-3; D not certain. V lost 4 bases to trimming and J lost 1 base, with 9 bases between them. The CDR3 loop spans 14 amino acids. Looked up from germline, CDR1 is SGHVS and CDR2 is FNYEAQ. The CDR3 protein is CASSYQPGTDTQYF. The CDR3 DNA is TGTGCCAGCAGCTATCAACCGGGCACAGATACGCAGTATTTT.

The V and J genes are TRBV4-2 and TRBJ1-3; tentative D call: TRBD1 (5 bases). The CDR3 runs 17 residues. V was pared by 4 bases and J by 3 bases, with 19 bases between. In germline, CDR1 is LGHNA, CDR2 YNFKEQ. The DNA for the CDR3 is TGTGCCAGCAGCCCATATGACACTACAGGAAATGGAAACACCATATATTTT. Translated: CASSPYDTTGNGNTIYF.

The gene calls are TRBV27 and TRBJ2-1, with 9 nucleotides matching TRBD2. With 4 bases clipped from V and 9 bases from J, the junction kept 1 base outside the gene matches. The germline V gene has CDR1 MNHEY and CDR2 SMNVEV (reference sequence). The CDR3 spans 12 residues. Written as DNA, the CDR3 is TGTGCCAGCAGTTCGGGACTAGCTGAGCAGTTCTTC. Translation gives CASSSGLAEQFF.

This rearrangement joins TRBV9 to TRBJ1-3; D unclear. CDR1 and CDR2 from the germline V gene are SGDLS and YYNGEE. CDR3 length equals 14 residues. With 0 bases removed from V and 0 bases from J, the gap between germline ends came to 4 bases. This CDR3 is CASSVASSGNTIYF. The CDR3 region has the DNA TGTGCCAGCAGCGTAGCCAGCTCTGGAAACACCATATATTTT.

The gene calls are TRBV11-2 and TRBJ2-1, with D possibly being TRBD2 (6 bases). Germline V lookup: CDR1 SGHAT, CDR2 FQNNGV. The V gene lost 2 bases and the J gene lost 5 bases, with 13 bases spanning the gap. The CDR3 is made up of 15 amino acids. CDR3 loop: CASSLLGLTNNEQFF. The CDR3 DNA sequence: TGTGCCAGCAGCTTACTGGGACTTACAAACAATGAGCAGTTCTTC. The whole variable domain, filled in from reference TRBV11-2 and TRBJ2-1, reads EAGVAQSPRYKIIEKRQSVAFWCNPISGHATLYWYQQILGQGPKLLIQFQNNGVVDDSQLPKDRFSAERLKGVDSTLKIQPAKLEDSAVYLCASSLLGLTNNEQFFGPGTRLTVL.

In regard to this clone: One end of the junction is discordant with germline, which a read error may explain. CDR3 bases: TGTGCCAGCAGTCTAAATAACGACGAGGTCTCCACACACTTC. Residues: CASSLNNDEVSTHF. The chain couples TRBV6-5 to TRBJ1-2, with D uncertain. Germline CDR1 and CDR2: MNHEY and SVGAGI. The CDR3 covers 14 residues.

V usage is TRBV6-6 and J usage is TRBJ1-1; 9 bases are shared with TRBD1. Germline lookup yields CDR1 MNHNY and CDR2 SVGAGI (reference sequence). V lost 8 bases to trimming and J lost 1 base; unmatched junction nucleotides: 8. This CDR3 comprises 15 residues. As DNA, the CDR3 is TGTGCCAGCCTCAACAGGGGGCGCGGGAACACTGAAGCTTTCTTT. Its translation is CASLNRGRGNTEAFF.

This rearrangement joins TRBV11-2 to TRBJ2-7; D unresolved. V was clipped by 1 base and J by 4 bases, with 17 bases between them. The CDR3 is made up of 16 amino acids. Germline lookup yields CDR1 SGHAT and CDR2 FQNNGV. CDR3 amino acids: CASSLGVGFGVYEQYF. CDR3 coding DNA: TGTGCCAGCAGCTTAGGAGTTGGGTTTGGGGTTTACGAGCAGTACTTC.

This clone was observed a handful of times. V is TRBV28 and J is TRBJ1-5; no firm D call. V was shortened by 5 bases and J by 0 bases, with 14 bases between the two germline ends. Germline CDR1 and CDR2: MDHEN and SYDVKM. The CDR3 has 16 residues. The CDR3 region is CASSERALYSNQPQHF. CDR3 sequence (DNA): TGTGCCAGCAGTGAGAGGGCACTATATAGCAATCAGCCCCAGCATTTT.

The chain carries TRBV19 and TRBJ1-2, with TRBD1 matching over 12 bases. Germline V gives CDR1 LNHDA, CDR2 SQIVND (reference sequence). V shed 10 bases and J 7 bases; nucleotides not matched to a gene: 13. The CDR3 runs to 15 residues. Here the CDR3 reads CATQPGTGGRSGYTF. In DNA form, the CDR3 reads TGTGCCACCCAACCCGGGACAGGGGGCAGAAGTGGCTACACCTTC.

Only one count was recorded for this clone. This chain connects TRBV7-3 to TRBJ2-2; D is unclear. Germline CDR1 is SGHTA and CDR2 is FQGTGA. V was pared by 5 bases and J by 6 bases, with 10 bases between. This CDR3 contains 13 residues. In nucleotides, the CDR3 is TGTGCCAGCAGCCCGACCCAAGCCGGGGAGCTGTTTTTT. This codes for CASSPTQAGELFF.

The rearrangement uses TRBV6-5 and TRBJ1-6; D unclear. The V gene lost 7 bases and the J gene lost 14 bases, with 21 bases spanning the gap. Germline loops: CDR1 MNHEY, CDR2 SVGAGI. This CDR3 is 14 amino acids long. The CDR3 loop reads CASKAVSAGSSLHF. CDR3 nucleotide sequence: TGTGCCAGCAAGGCAGTCTCGGCGGGGTCATCCCTCCACTTT.

A few counts support this clone. The chain links TRBV7-9 to TRBJ2-3, with D perhaps matching TRBD1 or TRBD2 (6 bases each). Germline V gene lookup returns CDR1 SEHNR and CDR2 FQNEAQ (reference sequence). This CDR3 spans 17 amino acids. Trimming left V 1 base short and J 2 bases short, with 16 bases between. Here the CDR3 DNA reads TGTGCCAGCAGCTTAGGGGTGGGGGGCCCAGCCACAGATACGCAGTATTTT. Encoded protein: CASSLGVGGPATDTQYF.

The chain is built from TRBV9 and TRBJ2-2; 9 nucleotides line up with TRBD1. Germline V lookup: CDR1 SGDLS, CDR2 YYNGEE. This CDR3 is built from 19 residues. V shed 4 bases and J 0 bases; nucleotides not matched to a gene: 13. The CDR3 sequence is CASSLVAFGDRANTGELFF. DNA of the CDR3: TGTGCCAGCAGCCTCGTAGCATTCGGGGACAGGGCGAACACCGGGGAGCTGTTTTTT.

This clone has just one count. This sequence joins TRBV28 and TRBJ1-2, with 7 bases fitting TRBD1. Germline V CDR1 and CDR2: MDHEN, SYDVKM. The V and J ends lost 6 bases and 3 bases, in that order; junction bases with no gene match: 4. This CDR3 region has 13 residues. CDR3 DNA: TGTGCCAGCAGGGCAGGGGGGGACTATGGCTACACCTTC. Its translation: CASRAGGDYGYTF.

The V gene is TRBV9, the J gene TRBJ1-1; no definite D call. Between the trimmed V and J ends, which lost 4 bases and 5 bases, there was a span of 21 bases. Per germline, CDR1 SGDLS and CDR2 YYNGEE. This CDR3 contains 16 residues. As DNA, the CDR3 is TGTGCCAGCAGCCCCCGACCTCAAATGGGCTGGACTGAAGCTTTCTTT. Amino acid sequence: CASSPRPQMGWTEAFF.

The chain has TRBV10-3 and TRBJ2-5; no firm D call. The V end was cut by 7 bases, the J end by 7 bases, with 19 bases between. Germline CDR1 and CDR2: ENHRY and SYGVKD. This CDR3 spans 14 amino acids. The CDR3 loop reads CAITAEIPTGTQYF. CDR3 DNA sequence: TGTGCCATCACAGCAGAGATCCCCACGGGGACCCAGTACTTC.

The chain joins TRBV6-1 to TRBJ1-4; D perhaps matches TRBD1 (6 bases). The CDR3 contains 14 residues. Looked up from germline, CDR1 is MNHNS and CDR2 is SASEGT. Trimming took 3 bases from V and 2 from J, leaving 7 bases between them. CDR3 bases: TGTGCCAGCAGTGACGGGGGCACTAATGAAAAACTGTTTTTT. Protein sequence: CASSDGGTNEKLFF.